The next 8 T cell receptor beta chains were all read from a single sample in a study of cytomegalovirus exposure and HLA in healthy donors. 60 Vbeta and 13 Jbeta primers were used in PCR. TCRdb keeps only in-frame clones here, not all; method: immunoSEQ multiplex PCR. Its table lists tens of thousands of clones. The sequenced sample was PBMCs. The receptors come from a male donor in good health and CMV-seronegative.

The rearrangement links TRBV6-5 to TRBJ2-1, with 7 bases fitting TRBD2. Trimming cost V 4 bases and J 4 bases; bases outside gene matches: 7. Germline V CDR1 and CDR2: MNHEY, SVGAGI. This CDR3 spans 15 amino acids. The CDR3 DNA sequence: TGTGCCAGCAGTTCCGTGGCGGGAGCTTACAATGAGCAGTTCTTC. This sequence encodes CASSSVAGAYNEQFF.

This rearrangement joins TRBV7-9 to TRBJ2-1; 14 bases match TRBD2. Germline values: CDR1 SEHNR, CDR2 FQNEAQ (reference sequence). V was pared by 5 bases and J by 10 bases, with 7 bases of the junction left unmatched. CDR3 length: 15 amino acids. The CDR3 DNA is TGTGCCAGCAGCCCTCGGACTAGCGGGAGGAACGAGCAGTTCTTC. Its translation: CASSPRTSGRNEQFF.

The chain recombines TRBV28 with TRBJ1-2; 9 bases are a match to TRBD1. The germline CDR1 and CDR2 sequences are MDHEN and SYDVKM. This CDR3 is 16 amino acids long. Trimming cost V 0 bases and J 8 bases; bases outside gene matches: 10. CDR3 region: CASSLWRGGTGRGYTF. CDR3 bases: TGTGCCAGCAGTTTATGGCGCGGGGGGACAGGGAGGGGCTACACCTTC.

This CDR3 is CASSPLLAGITDTQYF. The CDR3 DNA is TGTGCCAGCAGTCCCCTACTAGCGGGTATCACAGATACGCAGTATTTT. The gene calls are TRBV28 and TRBJ2-3, with TRBD2 matching 9 bases. V was clipped by 5 bases and J by 2 bases; unmatched bases: 8. Germline CDR1 is MDHEN and CDR2 is SYDVKM. The CDR3 contains 16 residues.

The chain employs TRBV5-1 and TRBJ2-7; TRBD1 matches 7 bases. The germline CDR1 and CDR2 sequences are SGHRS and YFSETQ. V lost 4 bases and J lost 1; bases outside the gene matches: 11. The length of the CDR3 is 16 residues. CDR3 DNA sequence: TGCGCCAGCAGCCCCCAAGGGGACAGTGCTTCCTACGAGCAGTACTTC. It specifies CASSPQGDSASYEQYF.

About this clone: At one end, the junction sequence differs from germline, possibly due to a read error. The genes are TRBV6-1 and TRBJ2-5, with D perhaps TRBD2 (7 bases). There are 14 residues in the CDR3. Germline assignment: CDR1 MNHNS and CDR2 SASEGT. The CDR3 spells CASSLEGGGENQYF. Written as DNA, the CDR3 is TGTGCCAGCAGCCTAGAAGGGGGGGGAGAGAACCAGTACTTC.

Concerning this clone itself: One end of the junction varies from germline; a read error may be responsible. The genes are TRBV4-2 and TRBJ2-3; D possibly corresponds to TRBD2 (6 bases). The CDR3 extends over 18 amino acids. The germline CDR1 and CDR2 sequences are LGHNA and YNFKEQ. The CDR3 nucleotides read TGTGCCAGCAGCCCGGCCTTTGGGGCGGGGAGTAGCACAGATAAGCAGTATTTT. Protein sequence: CASSPAFGAGSSTDKQYF.

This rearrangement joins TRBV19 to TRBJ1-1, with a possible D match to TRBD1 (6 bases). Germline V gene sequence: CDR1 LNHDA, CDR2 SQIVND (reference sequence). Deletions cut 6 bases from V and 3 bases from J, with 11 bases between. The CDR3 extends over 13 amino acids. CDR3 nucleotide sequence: TGTGCCAGTAGCCAGAACAGGGACACTGAAGCTTTCTTT. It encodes CASSQNRDTEAFF.